The next 19 T cell receptor beta chains were all read from a single sample in a study of blood T cell repertoires in COVID-19. The method was immunoSEQ multiplex PCR; TCRdb's version includes in-frame clones alone and lacks a portion of them. The sample yields 140,000 or so clones, approximately 80% seen once. What was sequenced was peripheral blood. The origin of the receptors is a man in his fifties or sixties with acute or convalescent COVID-19.

The chain links TRBV10-3 to TRBJ2-7; 7 bases agree with TRBD1. This CDR3 region has 14 residues. Looked up from germline, CDR1 is ENHRY and CDR2 is SYGVKD. J lost 0 bases, V lost 11 bases, and 10 bases had no gene match. In DNA form, the CDR3 reads TGTGCCGTCCAGCCGGGACAGAGCTCCTACGAGCAGTACTTC. Translating it yields CAVQPGQSSYEQYF.

The chain links TRBV2 to TRBJ1-1; tentatively, D is TRBD1 (5 bases). The germline V gene encodes CDR1 SNHLY and CDR2 FYNNEI. V shed 11 bases and J shed 4 bases, with 17 bases lying between them. This CDR3 has 13 residues. The CDR3, as DNA: TGTGCCGCGGGAGGGGATCGAGGCACTGAAGCTTTCTTT. Residues: CAAGGDRGTEAFF. Full variable domain (missing parts from reference TRBV2 and TRBJ1-1): EPEVTQTPSHQVTQMGQEVILRCVPISNHLYFYWYRQILGQKVEFLVSFYNNEISEKSEIFDDQFSVERPDGSNFTLKIRSTKLEDSAMYFCAAGGDRGTEAFFGQGTRLTVV.

The chain combines TRBV11-3 with TRBJ2-5, with TRBD1 identical over 8 bases. Germline values: CDR1 SGHNT, CDR2 YENEEA. This CDR3 contains 16 residues. The junction had 13 bases not matched to a gene; V was cut back by 5 bases and J by 5 bases. DNA of the CDR3: TGTGCCAGCAGCCTAGGACAGGGTTTAGGCGGCGAGACCCAGTACTTC. Translation: CASSLGQGLGGETQYF.

The genes are TRBV3-1 (or the pseudogene TRBV3-2) and TRBJ2-1; D is unclear. V was cut by 1 base and J by 9 bases, with 10 bases left in between. The germline CDR1 and CDR2 sequences are LGHDT and YNNKEL (reference sequence). The CDR3 sequence is 13 residues long. The CDR3 is CASSQASVIEQFF. In DNA, the CDR3 is TGTGCCAGCAGCCAAGCGTCGGTGATTGAGCAGTTCTTC.

The rearrangement joins TRBV4-2 to TRBJ2-1; D is unclear. V was clipped by 1 base and J by 0 bases, with 7 bases between them. This CDR3 has 15 residues. Germline V lookup: CDR1 LGHNA, CDR2 YNFKEQ. The chain's CDR3 is CASSQVHSSYNEQFF. CDR3 DNA: TGTGCCAGCAGCCAAGTCCATAGCTCCTACAATGAGCAGTTCTTC.

With respect to this clone: An end of the junction differs from the germline gene, which may be a read error. This chain joins TRBV7-9 and TRBJ1-4; tentatively, D is TRBD1 (6 bases). The germline V gene encodes CDR1 SEHNR and CDR2 FQNEAQ (reference sequence). The CDR3 has 14 amino acids. The chain's CDR3 is CASSRTATNEKLFF. In DNA, the CDR3 is TGTGCCAGCAGCCGGACAGCAACAAATGAAAAACTGTTTTTT.

Of note for this clone: The junction shows a germline mismatch at one end, possibly a read error. This chain joins TRBV15 and TRBJ1-3; weak D call: TRBD1 (5 bases). There are 12 residues in the CDR3. Germline-derived CDR1 and CDR2 are LNHNV and YYDKDF (reference sequence). CDR3 bases: TGTGCCACCAGCAGAGATAATAGGGGACTACGATTT. Translation gives CATSRDNRGLRF.

The CDR3 loop reads CASRHGNYGRTGTEAFF. As DNA, the CDR3 is TGCGCCAGCAGACACGGGAACTATGGCCGTACGGGGACTGAAGCTTTCTTT. This chain joins TRBV5-1 and TRBJ1-1; D is undetermined. V lost 5 bases, J lost 5 bases, and 25 bases lay in between. CDR3 length equals 17 residues. Germline CDR1 is SGHRS and CDR2 is YFSETQ.

V and J are TRBV27 and TRBJ1-1, with 7 bases that match TRBD1. Germline V CDR1 and CDR2: MNHEY, SMNVEV (reference sequence). This CDR3 region has 15 residues. Trimming at V came to 6 bases and at J to 7 bases, leaving 14 bases not matched to a gene. The CDR3 nucleotides are TGTGCCAGCAGCCCCACAGCACAGGGGCGGGGTGAAGCTTTCTTT. Translating gives CASSPTAQGRGEAFF.

This clone was counted a single time. This sequence joins TRBV7-2 and TRBJ2-2; the D is unclear. This CDR3 is built from 17 residues. Germline V CDR1 and CDR2: SGHTA, FQGNSA. Trimming pared 6 bases from V and 6 bases from J, leaving 23 bases between. The DNA of the CDR3 is TGTGCCAGCAGACAGACAAGATGGCTGGGCGAGTCCGGGGAGCTGTTTTTT. This codes for CASRQTRWLGESGELFF.

The gene calls are TRBV15 and TRBJ2-7; 10 positions match TRBD1. Germline-derived CDR1 and CDR2 are LNHNV and YYDKDF (reference sequence). The junction had 13 bases not matched to a gene; V was cut back by 5 bases and J by 6 bases. The CDR3 is 16 residues long. The CDR3 region has the DNA TGTGCCACCAGCTACCGACGACAGGGGGCTACGGGCGAGCAGTACGTC. Translated, it gives CATSYRRQGATGEQYV.

The chain has TRBV7-6 and TRBJ2-6; maybe TRBD2 (5 bases). Germline V lookup: CDR1 SGHVS, CDR2 FNYEAQ. With 5 bases removed from V and 3 bases from J, the gap between germline ends came to 17 bases. The CDR3 runs to 17 residues. In nucleotides, the CDR3 is TGTGCCAGCAGCCTACTTAGACCCGGGGTTGGGGCCAACGTCCTGACTTTC. Translated, it gives CASSLLRPGVGANVLTF.

This sequence joins TRBV27 and TRBJ1-5, with 7 bases fitting TRBD1. The length of the CDR3 is 13 residues. Germline values: CDR1 MNHEY, CDR2 SMNVEV (reference sequence). The junction had 1 base not matched to a gene; V was cut back by 7 bases and J by 1 base. CDR3 protein: CASMTGSNQPQHF. The CDR3 coding sequence is TGTGCCAGCATGACAGGGAGCAATCAGCCCCAGCATTTT.

This chain connects TRBV10-3 to TRBJ1-5; D perhaps matches TRBD1 (6 bases). The CDR3 is 13 residues long. Looked up from germline, CDR1 is ENHRY and CDR2 is SYGVKD. Trimming took off 9 bases at V and 5 bases at J, with 14 bases between the two ends. The CDR3 region has the DNA TGTGCCATTAGGGGGGGGACCGATCAGCCCCAGCATTTT. Protein: CAIRGGTDQPQHF.

The J gene is TRBJ1-1, the V gene TRBV15; 8 bases agree with TRBD1. Germline V gene data show CDR1 as LNHNV and CDR2 as YYDKDF (reference sequence). Unmatched junction bases numbered 6, after V lost 8 bases and J lost 1 base. The CDR3 is 14 amino acids. DNA of the CDR3: TGTGCCACCCTATTGGACAGGGCGAACACTGAAGCTTTCTTT. Translation gives CATLLDRANTEAFF.

The J gene is TRBJ1-2, the V gene TRBV2; 9 bases agree with TRBD1. The CDR3 length is 16 residues. From germline, CDR1 is SNHLY and CDR2 FYNNEI. With V trimmed by 7 bases and J by 4 bases, 13 bases remained unmatched. The CDR3 region is CASNLRTGEGGYGYTF. CDR3 nucleotides: TGTGCCAGCAATCTAAGGACAGGGGAGGGTGGCTATGGCTACACCTTC.

In its sample, this clone was seen once. The chain joins TRBV5-4 to TRBJ1-1, with D hard to call. The germline V gene encodes CDR1 SGHNT and CDR2 YYREEE (reference sequence). Trimming removed 2 bases at V and 6 bases at J, with 14 bases between. This CDR3 comprises 14 residues. The CDR3 DNA reads TGTGCCAGCAGCTTTGCACATAGCTCGTCTGAAGCTTTCTTT. Protein sequence: CASSFAHSSSEAFF.

The count of this clone is one. In DNA form, the CDR3 reads TGTGCCAGCAGCTCCGGACAGTACTACAATGAGCAGTTCTTC. Protein sequence: CASSSGQYYNEQFF. The V call is TRBV7-9, the J call TRBJ2-1, with a weak D call TRBD1 (6 bases). Germline V CDR1 and CDR2: SEHNR, FQNEAQ (reference sequence). The V gene lost 4 bases and the J gene lost 3 bases, with 10 bases spanning the gap. This CDR3 spans 14 amino acids.

This clone was seen just once. This rearrangement joins TRBV5-1 to TRBJ2-5; maybe TRBD1 (6 bases). The ends were cut back, 0 bases at V and 2 bases at J, with 11 bases in the middle. Looked up from germline, CDR1 is SGHRS and CDR2 is YFSETQ. The CDR3 runs 15 residues. The CDR3 protein is CASSLETGHQETQYF. The CDR3 region has the DNA TGCGCCAGCAGCTTGGAGACAGGACATCAAGAGACCCAGTACTTC. The full variable domain, with the rest looked up from reference TRBV5-1 and TRBJ2-5, is KAGVTQTPRYLIKTRGQQVTLSCSPISGHRSVSWYQQTPGQGLQFLFEYFSETQRNKGNFPGRFSGRQFSNSRSEMNVSTLELGDSALYLCASSLETGHQETQYFGPGTRLLVL.